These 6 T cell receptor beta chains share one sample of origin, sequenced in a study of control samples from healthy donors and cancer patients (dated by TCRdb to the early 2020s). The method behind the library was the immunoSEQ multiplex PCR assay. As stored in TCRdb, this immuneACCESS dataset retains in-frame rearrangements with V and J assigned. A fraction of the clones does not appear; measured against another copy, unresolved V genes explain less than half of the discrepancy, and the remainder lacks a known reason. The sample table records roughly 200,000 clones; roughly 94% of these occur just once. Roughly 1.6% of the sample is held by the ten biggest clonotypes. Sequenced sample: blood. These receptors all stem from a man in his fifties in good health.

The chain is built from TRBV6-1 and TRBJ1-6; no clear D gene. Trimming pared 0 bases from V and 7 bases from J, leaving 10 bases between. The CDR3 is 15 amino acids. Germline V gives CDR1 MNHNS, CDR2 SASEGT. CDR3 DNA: TGTGCCAGCAGTGAAGCGGGCCACATAAATTCACCCCTCCACTTT. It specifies CASSEAGHINSPLHF.

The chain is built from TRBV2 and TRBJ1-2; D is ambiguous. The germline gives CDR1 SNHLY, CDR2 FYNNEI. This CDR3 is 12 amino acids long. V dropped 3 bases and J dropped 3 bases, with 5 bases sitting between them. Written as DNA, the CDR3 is TGTGCCAGCAGTGACACATACTATGGCTACACCTTC. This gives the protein CASSDTYYGYTF.

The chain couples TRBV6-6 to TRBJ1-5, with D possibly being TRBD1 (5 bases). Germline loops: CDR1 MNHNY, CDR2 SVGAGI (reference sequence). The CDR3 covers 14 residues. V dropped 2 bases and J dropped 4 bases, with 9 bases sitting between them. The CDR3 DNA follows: TGTGCCAGCAGTTACGTTGGGGGGAATCAGCCCCAGCATTTT. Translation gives CASSYVGGNQPQHF.

The CDR3 spells CASRGGHEQFF. In nucleotides, the CDR3 is TGTGCCAGCAGGGGTGGGCATGAGCAGTTCTTC. This chain joins TRBV2 and TRBJ2-1; D is ambiguous. In germline, CDR1 is SNHLY, CDR2 FYNNEI. CDR3 length equals 11 residues. V dropped 6 bases and J dropped 8 bases, with 8 bases sitting between them.

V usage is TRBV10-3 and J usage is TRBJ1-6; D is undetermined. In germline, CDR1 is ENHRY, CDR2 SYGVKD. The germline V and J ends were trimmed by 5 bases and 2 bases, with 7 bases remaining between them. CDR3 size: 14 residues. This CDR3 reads CAISPSPYNSPLHF. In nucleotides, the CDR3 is TGTGCCATCAGTCCCAGTCCCTATAATTCACCCCTCCACTTT.

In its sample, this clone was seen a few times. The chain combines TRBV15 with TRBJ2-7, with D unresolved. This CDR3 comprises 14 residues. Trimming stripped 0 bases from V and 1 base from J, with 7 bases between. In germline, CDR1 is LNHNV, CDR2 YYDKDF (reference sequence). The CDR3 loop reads CATSREGTSYEQYF. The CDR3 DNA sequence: TGTGCCACCAGCAGAGAGGGAACTTCCTACGAGCAGTACTTC.